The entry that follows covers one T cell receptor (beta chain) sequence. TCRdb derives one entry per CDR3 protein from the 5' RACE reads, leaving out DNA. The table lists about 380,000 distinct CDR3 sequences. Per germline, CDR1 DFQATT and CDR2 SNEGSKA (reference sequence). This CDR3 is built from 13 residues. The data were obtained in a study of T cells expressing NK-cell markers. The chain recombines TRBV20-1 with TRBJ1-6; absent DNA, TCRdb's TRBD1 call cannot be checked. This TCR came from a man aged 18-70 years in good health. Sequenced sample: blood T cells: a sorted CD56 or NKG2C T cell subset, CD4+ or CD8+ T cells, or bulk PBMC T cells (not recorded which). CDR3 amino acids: CSAYRGSGSPLHF.